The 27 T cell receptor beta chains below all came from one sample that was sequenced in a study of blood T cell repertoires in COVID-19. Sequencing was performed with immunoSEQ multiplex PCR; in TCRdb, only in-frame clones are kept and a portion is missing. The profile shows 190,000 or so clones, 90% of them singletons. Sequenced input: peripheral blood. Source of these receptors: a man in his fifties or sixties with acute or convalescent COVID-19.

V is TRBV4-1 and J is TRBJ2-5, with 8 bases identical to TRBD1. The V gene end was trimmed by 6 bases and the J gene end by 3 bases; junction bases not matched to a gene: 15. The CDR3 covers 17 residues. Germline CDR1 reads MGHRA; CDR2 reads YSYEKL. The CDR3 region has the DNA TGCGCCAGCAGACAATATTCCGGGACAGGACCGGAAGAGACCCAGTACTTC. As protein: CASRQYSGTGPEETQYF.

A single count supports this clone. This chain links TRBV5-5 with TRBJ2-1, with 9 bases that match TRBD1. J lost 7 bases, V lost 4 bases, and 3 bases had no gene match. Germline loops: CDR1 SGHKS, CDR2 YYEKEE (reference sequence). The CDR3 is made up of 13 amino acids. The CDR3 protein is CASSLGTGNEQFF. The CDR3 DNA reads TGTGCCAGCAGCCTTGGGACAGGGAATGAGCAGTTCTTC.

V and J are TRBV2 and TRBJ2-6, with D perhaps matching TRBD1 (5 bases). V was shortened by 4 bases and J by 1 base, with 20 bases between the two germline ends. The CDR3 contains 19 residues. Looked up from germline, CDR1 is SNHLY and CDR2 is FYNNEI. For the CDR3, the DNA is TGTGCCAGCAGTGGTGTAAGGCAGGGTGTTAGGTCTGGGGCCAACGTCCTGACTTTC. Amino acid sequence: CASSGVRQGVRSGANVLTF.

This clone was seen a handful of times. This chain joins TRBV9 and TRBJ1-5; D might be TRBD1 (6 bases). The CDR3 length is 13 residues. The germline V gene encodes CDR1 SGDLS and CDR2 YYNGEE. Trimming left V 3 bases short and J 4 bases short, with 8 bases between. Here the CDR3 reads CASSAQGNQPQHF. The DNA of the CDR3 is TGTGCCAGCAGCGCCCAGGGGAATCAGCCCCAGCATTTT.

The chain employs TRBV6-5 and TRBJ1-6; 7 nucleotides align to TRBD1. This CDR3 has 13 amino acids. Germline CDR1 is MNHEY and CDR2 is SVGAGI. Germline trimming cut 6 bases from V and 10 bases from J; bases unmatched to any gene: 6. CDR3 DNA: TGTGCCAGCAGAGCGGACAGGAGATCACCCCTCCACTTT. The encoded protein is CASRADRRSPLHF.

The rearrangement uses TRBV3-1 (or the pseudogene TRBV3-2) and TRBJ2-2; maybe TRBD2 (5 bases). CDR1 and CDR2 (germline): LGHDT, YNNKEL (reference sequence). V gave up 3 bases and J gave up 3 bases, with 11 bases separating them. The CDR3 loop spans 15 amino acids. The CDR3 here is CASSQSGSYTGELFF. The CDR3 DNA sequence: TGTGCCAGCAGCCAGAGTGGGAGTTACACCGGGGAGCTGTTTTTT.

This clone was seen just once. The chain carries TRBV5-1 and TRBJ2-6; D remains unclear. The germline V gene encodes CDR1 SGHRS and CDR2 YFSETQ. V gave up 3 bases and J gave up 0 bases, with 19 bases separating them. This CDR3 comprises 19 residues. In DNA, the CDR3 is TGCGCCAGCAGCTCAGGCTCCATCACAATTAGCTCTGGGGCCAACGTCCTGACTTTC. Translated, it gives CASSSGSITISSGANVLTF.

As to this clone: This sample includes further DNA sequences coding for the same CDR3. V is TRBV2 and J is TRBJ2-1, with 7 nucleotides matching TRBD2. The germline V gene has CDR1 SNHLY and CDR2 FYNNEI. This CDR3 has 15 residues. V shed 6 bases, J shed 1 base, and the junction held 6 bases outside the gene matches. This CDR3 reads CASRREGGSYNEQFF. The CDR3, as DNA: TGTGCCAGCAGAAGGGAGGGCGGGTCCTACAATGAGCAGTTCTTC.

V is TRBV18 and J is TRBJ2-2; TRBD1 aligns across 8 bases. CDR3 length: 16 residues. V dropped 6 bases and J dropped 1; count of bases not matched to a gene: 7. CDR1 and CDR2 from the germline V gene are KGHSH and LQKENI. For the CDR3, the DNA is TGTGCCAGCTCTCGAACCAGGGGGCAGAACACCGGGGAGCTGTTTTTT. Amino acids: CASSRTRGQNTGELFF. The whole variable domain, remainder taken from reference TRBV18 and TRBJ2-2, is NAGVMQNPRHLVRRRGQEARLRCSPMKGHSHVYWYRQLPEEGLKFMVYLQKENIIDESGMPKERFSAEFPKEGPSILRIQQVVRGDSAAYFCASSRTRGQNTGELFFGEGSRLTVL.

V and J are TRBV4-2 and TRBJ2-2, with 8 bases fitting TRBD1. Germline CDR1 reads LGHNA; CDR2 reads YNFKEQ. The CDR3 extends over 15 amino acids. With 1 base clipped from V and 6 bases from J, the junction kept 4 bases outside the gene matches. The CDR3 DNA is TGTGCCAGCAGCCAAGGACAGGGGCACGCCGGGGAGCTGTTTTTT. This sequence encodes CASSQGQGHAGELFF.

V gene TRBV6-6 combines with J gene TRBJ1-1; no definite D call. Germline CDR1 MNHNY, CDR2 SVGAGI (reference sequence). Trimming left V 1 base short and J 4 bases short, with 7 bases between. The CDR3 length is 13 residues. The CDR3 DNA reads TGTGCCAGCAGTTACTTAGAGGGCACTGAAGCTTTCTTT. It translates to CASSYLEGTEAFF.

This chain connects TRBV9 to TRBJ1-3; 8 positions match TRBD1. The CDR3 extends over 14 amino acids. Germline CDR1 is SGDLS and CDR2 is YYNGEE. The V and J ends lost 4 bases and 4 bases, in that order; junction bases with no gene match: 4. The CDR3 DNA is TGTGCCAGCAGCTCCGGACAGGGCGGAAACACCATATATTTT. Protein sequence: CASSSGQGGNTIYF. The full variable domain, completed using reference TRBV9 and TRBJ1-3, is DSGVTQTPKHLITATGQRVTLRCSPRSGDLSVYWYQQSLDQGLQFLIQYYNGEERAKGNILERFSAQQFPDLHSELNLSSLELGDSALYFCASSSGQGGNTIYFGEGSWLTVV.

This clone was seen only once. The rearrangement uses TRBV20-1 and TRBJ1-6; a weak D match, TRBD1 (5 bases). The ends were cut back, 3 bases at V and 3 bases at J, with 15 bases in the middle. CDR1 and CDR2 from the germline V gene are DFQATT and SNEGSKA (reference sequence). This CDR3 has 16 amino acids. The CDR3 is CSASSWTTNYNSPLHF. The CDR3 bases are TGCAGTGCTAGTTCGTGGACAACCAACTATAATTCACCCCTCCACTTT.

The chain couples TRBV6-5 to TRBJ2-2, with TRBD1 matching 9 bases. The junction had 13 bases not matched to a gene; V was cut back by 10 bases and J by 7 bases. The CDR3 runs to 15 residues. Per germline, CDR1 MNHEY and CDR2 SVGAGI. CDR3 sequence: CATVEDRGKGGELFF. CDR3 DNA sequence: TGTGCCACCGTGGAGGACAGGGGAAAGGGCGGGGAGCTGTTTTTT.

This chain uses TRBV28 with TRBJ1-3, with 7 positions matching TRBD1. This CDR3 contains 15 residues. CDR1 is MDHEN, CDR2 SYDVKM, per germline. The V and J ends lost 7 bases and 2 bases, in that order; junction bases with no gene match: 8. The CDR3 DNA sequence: TGTGCCAGCACCTCCTGGACAGGTACTGGAAACACCATATATTTT. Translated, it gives CASTSWTGTGNTIYF.

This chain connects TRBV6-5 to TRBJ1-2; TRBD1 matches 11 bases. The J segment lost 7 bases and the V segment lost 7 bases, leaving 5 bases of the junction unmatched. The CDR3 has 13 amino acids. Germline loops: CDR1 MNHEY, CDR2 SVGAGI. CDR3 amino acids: CASIGQGASGYTF. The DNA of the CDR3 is TGTGCCAGCATCGGACAGGGGGCAAGTGGCTACACCTTC.

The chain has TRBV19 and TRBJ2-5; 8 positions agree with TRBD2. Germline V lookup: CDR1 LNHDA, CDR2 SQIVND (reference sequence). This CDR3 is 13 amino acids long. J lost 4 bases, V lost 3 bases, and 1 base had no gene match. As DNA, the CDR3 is TGTGCCAGTAGTATCGGGAGGGGAGAGACCCAGTACTTC. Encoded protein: CASSIGRGETQYF.

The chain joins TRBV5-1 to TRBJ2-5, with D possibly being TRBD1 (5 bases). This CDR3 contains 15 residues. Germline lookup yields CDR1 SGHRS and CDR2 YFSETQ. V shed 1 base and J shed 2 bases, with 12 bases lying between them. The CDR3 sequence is CASSLLDSRQETQYF. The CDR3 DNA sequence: TGCGCCAGCAGCTTGCTTGACAGTAGACAAGAGACCCAGTACTTC.

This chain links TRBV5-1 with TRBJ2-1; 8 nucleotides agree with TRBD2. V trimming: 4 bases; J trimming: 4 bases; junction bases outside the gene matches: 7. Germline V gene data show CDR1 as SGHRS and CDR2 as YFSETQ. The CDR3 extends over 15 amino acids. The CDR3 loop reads CASSMLTGGYNEQFF. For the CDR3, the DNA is TGCGCCAGCAGCATGCTGACGGGAGGGTACAATGAGCAGTTCTTC. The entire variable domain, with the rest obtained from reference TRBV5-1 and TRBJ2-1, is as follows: KAGVTQTPRYLIKTRGQQVTLSCSPISGHRSVSWYQQTPGQGLQFLFEYFSETQRNKGNFPGRFSGRQFSNSRSEMNVSTLELGDSALYLCASSMLTGGYNEQFFGPGTRLTVL.

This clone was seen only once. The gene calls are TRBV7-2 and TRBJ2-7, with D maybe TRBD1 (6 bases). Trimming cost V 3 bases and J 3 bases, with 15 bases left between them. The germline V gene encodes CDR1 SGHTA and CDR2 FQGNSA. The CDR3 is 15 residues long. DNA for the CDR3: TGTGCCAGCAGCTTGGGGCCAGGGGAGTACTACGAGCAGTACGTC. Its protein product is CASSLGPGEYYEQYV.

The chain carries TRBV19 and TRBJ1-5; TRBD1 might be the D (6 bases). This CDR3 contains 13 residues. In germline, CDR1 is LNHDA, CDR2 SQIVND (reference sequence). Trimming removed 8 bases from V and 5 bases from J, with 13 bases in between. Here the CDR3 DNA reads TGTGCCAGTTGGGCAGGGGACCATCAGCCCCAGCATTTT. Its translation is CASWAGDHQPQHF.

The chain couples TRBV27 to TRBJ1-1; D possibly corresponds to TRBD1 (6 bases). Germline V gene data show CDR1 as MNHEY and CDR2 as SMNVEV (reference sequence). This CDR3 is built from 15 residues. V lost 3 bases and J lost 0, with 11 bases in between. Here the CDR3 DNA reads TGTGCCAGCAGTTTTGGGGGGGGCATGAACACTGAAGCTTTCTTT. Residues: CASSFGGGMNTEAFF.

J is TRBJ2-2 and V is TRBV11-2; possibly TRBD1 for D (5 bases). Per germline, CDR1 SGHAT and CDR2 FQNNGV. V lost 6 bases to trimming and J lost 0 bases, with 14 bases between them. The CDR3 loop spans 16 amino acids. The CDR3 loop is CASRPATAANTGELFF. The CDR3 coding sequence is TGTGCCAGCAGACCGGCGACAGCCGCGAACACCGGGGAGCTGTTTTTT.

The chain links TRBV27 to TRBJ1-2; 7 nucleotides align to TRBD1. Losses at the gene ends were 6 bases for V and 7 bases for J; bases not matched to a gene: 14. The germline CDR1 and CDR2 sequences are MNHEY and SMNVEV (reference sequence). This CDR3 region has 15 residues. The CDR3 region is CASSPVDRVDVGYTF. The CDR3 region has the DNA TGTGCCAGCAGCCCAGTCGACAGGGTAGATGTTGGCTACACCTTC.

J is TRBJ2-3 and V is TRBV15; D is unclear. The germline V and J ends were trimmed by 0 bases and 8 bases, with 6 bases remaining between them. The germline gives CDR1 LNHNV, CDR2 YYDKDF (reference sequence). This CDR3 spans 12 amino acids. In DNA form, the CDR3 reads TGTGCCACCAGCAGAGAACCCAGTACGCAGTATTTT. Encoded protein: CATSREPSTQYF.

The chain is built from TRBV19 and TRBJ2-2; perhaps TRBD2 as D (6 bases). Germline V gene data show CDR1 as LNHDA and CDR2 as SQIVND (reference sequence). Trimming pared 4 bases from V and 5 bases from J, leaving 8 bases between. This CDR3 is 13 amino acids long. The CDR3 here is CASSRAGTGELFF. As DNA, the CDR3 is TGTGCCAGTAGTAGGGCGGGGACCGGGGAGCTGTTTTTT.

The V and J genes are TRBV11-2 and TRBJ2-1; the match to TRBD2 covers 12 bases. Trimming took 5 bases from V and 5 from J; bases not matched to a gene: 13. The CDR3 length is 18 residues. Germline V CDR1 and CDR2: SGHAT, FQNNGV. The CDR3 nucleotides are TGTGCCAGCAGCCTGATTAGACTAGCGGGAGTATTACACAATGAGCAGTTCTTC. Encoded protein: CASSLIRLAGVLHNEQFF.